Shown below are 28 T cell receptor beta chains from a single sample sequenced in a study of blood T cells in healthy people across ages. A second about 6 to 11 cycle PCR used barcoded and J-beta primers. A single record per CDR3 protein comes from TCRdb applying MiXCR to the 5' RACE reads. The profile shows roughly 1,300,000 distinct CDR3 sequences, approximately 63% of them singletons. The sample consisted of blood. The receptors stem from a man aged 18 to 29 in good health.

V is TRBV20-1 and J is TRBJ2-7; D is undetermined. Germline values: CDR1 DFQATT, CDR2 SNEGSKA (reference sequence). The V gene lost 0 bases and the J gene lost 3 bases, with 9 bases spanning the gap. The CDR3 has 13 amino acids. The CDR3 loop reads CSARDWQHYEQYF. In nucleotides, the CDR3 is TGCAGTGCTAGAGATTGGCAGCACTACGAGCAGTACTTC.

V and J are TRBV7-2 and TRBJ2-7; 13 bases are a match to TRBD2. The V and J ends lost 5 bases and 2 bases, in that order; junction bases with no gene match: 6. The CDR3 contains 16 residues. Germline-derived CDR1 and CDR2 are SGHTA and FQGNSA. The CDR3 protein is CASSQLGTSGAYEQYF. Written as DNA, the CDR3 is TGTGCCAGCAGCCAACTCGGGACTAGCGGGGCCTACGAGCAGTACTTC.

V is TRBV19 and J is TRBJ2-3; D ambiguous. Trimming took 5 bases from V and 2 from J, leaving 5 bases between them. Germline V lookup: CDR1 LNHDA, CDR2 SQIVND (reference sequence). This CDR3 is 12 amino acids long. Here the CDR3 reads CASSDTTDTQYF. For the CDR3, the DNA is TGTGCCAGTAGTGATACCACAGATACGCAGTATTTT.

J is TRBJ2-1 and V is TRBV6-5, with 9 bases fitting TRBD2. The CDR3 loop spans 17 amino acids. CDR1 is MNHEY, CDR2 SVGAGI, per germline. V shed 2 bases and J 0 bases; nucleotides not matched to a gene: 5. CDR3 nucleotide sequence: TGTGCCAGCAGTTACGGGTCTAGCGGGACCTCCTACAATGAGCAGTTCTTC. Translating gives CASSYGSSGTSYNEQFF.

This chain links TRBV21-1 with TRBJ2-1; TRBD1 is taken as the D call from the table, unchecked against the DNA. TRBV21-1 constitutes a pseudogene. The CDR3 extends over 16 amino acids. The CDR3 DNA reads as TGTGCCAGCAGCAAAGTATGCTGTCGGGAAAGGGATGAGCAGTTCTTC. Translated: CASSKVCCRERDEQFF.

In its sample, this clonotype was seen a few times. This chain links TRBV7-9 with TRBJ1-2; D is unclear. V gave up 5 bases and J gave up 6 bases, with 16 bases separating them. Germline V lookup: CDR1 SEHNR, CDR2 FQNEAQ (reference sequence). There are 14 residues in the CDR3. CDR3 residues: CASSAPSLQNGYTF. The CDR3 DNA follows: TGTGCCAGCAGCGCGCCGTCGTTACAGAATGGCTACACCTTC. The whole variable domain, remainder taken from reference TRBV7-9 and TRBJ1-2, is DTGVSQNPRHKITKRGQNVTFRCDPISEHNRLYWYRQTLGQGPEFLTYFQNEAQLEKSRLLSDRFSAERPKGSFSTLEIQRTEQGDSAMYLCASSAPSLQNGYTFGSGTRLTVV.

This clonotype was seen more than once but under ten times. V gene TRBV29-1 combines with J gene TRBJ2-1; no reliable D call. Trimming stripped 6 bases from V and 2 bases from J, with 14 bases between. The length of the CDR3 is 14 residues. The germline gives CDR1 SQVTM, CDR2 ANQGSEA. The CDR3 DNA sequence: TGCAGCGTCTTGGGCCTGGTGGCCTACAATGAGCAGTTCTTC. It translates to CSVLGLVAYNEQFF.

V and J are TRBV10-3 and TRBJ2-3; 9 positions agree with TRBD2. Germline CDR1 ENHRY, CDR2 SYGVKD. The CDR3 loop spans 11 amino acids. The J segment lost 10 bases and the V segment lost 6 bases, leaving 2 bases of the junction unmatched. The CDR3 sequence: CAIRLAGAQYF. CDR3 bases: TGTGCCATCAGGTTAGCGGGGGCGCAGTATTTT.

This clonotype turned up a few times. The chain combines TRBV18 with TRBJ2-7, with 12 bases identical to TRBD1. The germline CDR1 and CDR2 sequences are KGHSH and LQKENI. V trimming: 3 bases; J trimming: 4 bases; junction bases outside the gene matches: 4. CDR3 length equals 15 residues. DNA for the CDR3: TGTGCCAGCTCACCCGGGACAGGGGGCCGGTACGAGCAGTACTTC. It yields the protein CASSPGTGGRYEQYF.

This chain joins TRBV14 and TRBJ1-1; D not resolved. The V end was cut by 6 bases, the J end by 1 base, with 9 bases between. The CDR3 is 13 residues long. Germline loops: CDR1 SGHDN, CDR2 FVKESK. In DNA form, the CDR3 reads TGTGCCAGCAGAGGGTTGGAGAACACTGAAGCTTTCTTT. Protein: CASRGLENTEAFF.

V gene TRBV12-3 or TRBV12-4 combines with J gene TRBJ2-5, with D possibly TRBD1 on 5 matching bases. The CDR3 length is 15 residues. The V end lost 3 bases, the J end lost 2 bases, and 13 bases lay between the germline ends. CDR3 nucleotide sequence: TGTGCCAGCAGTTTTAGGGGCGGTGGGCAAGAGACCCAGTACTTC. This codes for CASSFRGGGQETQYF.

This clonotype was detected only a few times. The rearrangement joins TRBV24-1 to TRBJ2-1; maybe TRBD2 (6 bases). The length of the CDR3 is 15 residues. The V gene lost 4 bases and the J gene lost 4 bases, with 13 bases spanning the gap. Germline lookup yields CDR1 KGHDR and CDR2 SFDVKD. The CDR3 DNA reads TGTGCCACCAGTGAGACGGGAGCCAGGTACAATGAGCAGTTCTTC. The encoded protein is CATSETGARYNEQFF.

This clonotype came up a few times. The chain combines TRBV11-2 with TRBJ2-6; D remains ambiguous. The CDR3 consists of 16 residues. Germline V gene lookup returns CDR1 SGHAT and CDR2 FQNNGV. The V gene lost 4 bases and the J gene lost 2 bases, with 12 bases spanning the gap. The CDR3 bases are TGTGCCAGCAGCTCGCGCCCGTTAACTGGGGCCAACGTCCTGACTTTC. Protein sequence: CASSSRPLTGANVLTF. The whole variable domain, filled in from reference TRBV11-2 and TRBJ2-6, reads EAGVAQSPRYKIIEKRQSVAFWCNPISGHATLYWYQQILGQGPKLLIQFQNNGVVDDSQLPKDRFSAERLKGVDSTLKIQPAKLEDSAVYLCASSSRPLTGANVLTFGAGSRLTVL.

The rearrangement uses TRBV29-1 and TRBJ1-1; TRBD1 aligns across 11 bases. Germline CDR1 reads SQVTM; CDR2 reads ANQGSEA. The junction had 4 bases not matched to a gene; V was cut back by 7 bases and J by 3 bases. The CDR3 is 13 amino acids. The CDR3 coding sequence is TGCAGCGGTAGGACAGGGGGCTACACTGAAGCTTTCTTT. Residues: CSGRTGGYTEAFF.

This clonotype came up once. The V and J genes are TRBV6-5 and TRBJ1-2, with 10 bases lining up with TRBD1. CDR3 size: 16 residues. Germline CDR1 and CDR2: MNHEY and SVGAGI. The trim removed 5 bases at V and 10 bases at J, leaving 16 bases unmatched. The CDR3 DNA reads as TGTGCCAGCAGTCCGGGACAGGGGCCGCTACCTTCTTTCTACACCTTC. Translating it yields CASSPGQGPLPSFYTF.

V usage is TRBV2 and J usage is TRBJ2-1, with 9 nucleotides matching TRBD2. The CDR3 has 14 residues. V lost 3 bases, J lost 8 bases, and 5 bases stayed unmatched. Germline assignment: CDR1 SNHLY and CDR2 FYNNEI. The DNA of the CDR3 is TGTGCCAGCAGTGACCCTAGCGGGGTAGATGAGCAGTTCTTC. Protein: CASSDPSGVDEQFF.

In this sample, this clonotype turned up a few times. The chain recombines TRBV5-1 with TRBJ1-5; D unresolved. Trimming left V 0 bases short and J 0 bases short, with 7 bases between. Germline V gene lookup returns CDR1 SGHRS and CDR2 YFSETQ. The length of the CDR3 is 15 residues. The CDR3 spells CASSLGGNSNQPQHF. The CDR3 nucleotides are TGCGCCAGCAGCTTGGGAGGGAATAGCAATCAGCCCCAGCATTTT.

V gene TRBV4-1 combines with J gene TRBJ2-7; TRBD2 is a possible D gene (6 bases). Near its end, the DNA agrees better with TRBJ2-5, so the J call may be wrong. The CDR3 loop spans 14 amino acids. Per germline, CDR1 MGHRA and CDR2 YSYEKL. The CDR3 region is CASSQGGERSTQYF. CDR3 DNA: TGCGCCAGCAGCCAAGGCGGGGAGCGCTCGACCCAGTACTTC.

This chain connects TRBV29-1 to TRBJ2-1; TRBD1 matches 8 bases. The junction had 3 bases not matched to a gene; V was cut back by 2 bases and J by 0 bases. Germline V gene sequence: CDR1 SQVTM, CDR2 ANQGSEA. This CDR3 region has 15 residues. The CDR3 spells CSVETGQDSYNEQFF. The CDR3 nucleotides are TGCAGCGTTGAAACGGGACAGGACTCCTACAATGAGCAGTTCTTC.

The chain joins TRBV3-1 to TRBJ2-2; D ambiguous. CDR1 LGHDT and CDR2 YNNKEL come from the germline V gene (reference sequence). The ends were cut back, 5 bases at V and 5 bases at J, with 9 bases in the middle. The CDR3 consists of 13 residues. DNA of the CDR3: TGTGCCAGCAGCGGCATAAAAACCGGGGAGCTGTTTTTT. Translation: CASSGIKTGELFF.

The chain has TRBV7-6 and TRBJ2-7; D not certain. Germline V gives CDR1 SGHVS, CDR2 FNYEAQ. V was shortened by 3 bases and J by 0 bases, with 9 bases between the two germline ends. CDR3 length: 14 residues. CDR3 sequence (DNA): TGTGCCAGCAGCTTTACTCAAACCTCCTACGAGCAGTACTTC. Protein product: CASSFTQTSYEQYF.

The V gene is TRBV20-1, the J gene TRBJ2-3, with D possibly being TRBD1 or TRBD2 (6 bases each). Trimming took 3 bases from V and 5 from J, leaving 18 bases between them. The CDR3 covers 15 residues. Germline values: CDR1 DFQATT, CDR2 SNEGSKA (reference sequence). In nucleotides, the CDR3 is TGCAGTGCTAGTCAAGCGGAGGGGGTATTAGATACGCAGTATTTT. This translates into CSASQAEGVLDTQYF.

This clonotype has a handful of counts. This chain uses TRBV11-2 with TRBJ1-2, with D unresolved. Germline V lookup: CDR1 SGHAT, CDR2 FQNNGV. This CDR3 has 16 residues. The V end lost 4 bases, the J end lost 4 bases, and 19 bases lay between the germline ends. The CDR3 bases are TGTGCCAGCAGCTCCCTGGAGGGCCCCCCATTCTATGGCTACACCTTC. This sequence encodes CASSSLEGPPFYGYTF.

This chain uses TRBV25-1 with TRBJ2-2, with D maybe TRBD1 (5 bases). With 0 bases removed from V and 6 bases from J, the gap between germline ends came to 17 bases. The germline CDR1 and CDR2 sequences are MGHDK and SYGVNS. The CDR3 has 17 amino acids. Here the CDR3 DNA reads TGTGCCAGCAGTGAATATGGGCAGGGTGTATGGCCCGGGGAGCTGTTTTTT. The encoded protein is CASSEYGQGVWPGELFF.

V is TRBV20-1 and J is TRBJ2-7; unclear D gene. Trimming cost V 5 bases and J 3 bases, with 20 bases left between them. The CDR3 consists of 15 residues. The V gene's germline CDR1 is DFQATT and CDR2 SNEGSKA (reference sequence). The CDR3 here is CSAFSTLEAVYEQYF. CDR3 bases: TGCAGTGCTTTTTCCACCCTTGAGGCAGTCTACGAGCAGTACTTC.

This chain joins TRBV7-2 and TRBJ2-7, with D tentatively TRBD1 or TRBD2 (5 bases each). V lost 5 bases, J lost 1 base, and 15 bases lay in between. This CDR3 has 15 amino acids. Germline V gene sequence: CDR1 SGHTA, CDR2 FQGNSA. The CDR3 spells CASSTEGPGSYEQYF. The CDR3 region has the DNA TGTGCCAGCAGCACAGAGGGACCGGGATCCTACGAGCAGTACTTC.

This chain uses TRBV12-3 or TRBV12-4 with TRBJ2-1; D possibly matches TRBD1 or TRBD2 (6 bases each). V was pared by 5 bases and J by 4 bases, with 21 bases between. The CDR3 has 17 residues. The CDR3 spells CASSLTLHREVYNEQFF. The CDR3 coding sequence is TGTGCCAGCAGTCTCACCCTCCACAGGGAGGTTTACAATGAGCAGTTCTTC.

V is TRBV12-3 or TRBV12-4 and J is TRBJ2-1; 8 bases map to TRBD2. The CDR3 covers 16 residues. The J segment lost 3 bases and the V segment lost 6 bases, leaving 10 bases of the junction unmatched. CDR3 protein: CASSSPPAGGYNEQFF. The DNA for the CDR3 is TGTGCCAGCAGCAGTCCCCCCGCGGGAGGCTACAATGAGCAGTTCTTC.